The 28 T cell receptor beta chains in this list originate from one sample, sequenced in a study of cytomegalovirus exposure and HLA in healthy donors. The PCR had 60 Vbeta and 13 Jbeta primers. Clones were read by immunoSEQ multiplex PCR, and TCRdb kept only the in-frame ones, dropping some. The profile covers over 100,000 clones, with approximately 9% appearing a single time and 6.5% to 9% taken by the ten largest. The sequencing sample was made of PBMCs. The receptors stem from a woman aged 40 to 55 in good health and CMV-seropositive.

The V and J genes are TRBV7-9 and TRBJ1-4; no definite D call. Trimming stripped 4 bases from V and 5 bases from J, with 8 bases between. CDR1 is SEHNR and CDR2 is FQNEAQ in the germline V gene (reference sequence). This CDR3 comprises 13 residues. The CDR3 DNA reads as TGTGCCAGCAGCTCGGGTCGAAATGAAAAACTGTTTTTT. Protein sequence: CASSSGRNEKLFF.

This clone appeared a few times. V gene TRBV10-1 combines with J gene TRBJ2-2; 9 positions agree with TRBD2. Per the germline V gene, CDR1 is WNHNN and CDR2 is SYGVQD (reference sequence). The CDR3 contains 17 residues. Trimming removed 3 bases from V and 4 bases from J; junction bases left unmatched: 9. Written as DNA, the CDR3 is TGCGCCAGCAGTGATTGGGTGGTAGCGGGGGTCACCGGGGAGCTGTTTTTT. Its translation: CASSDWVVAGVTGELFF.

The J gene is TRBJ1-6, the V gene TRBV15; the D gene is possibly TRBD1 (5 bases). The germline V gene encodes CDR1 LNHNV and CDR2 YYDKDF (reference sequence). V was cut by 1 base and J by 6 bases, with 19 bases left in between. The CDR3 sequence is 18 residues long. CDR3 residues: CATSRVGAARAGNSPLHF. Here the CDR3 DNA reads TGTGCCACCAGCAGAGTGGGTGCAGCCAGGGCTGGTAATTCACCCCTCCACTTT.

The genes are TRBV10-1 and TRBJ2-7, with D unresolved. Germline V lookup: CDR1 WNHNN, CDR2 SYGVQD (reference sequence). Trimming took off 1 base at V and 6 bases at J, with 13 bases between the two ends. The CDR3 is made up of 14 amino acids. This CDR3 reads CASSELVASGEQYF. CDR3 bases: TGCGCCAGCAGTGAGTTGGTAGCTAGTGGCGAGCAGTACTTC.

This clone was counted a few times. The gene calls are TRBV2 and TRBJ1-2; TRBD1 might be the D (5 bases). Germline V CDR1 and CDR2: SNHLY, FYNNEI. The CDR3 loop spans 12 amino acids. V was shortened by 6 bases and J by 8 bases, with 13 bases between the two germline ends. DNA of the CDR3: TGTGCCAGCAGCGAGGGGACTTACGGCTACACCTTC. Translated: CASSEGTYGYTF.

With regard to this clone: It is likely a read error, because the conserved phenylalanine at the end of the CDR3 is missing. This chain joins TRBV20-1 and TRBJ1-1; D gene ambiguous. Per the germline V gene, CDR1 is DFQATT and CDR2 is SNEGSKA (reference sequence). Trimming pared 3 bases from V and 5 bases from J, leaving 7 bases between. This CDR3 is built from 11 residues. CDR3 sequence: CSASRLTEAFL. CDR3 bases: TGCAGTGCTAGTCGCCTGACTGAAGCTTTCTTG.

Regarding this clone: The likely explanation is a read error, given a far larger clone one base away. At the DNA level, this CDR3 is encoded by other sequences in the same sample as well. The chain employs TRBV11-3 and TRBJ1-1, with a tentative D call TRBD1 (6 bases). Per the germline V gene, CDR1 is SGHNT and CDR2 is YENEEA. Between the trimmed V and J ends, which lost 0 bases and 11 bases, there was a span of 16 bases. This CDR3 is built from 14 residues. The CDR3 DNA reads TGTGCCAGCAGCTTAGATTTGGGGGCCGGGAAGGCTTTCTTT. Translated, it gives CASSLDLGAGKAFF.

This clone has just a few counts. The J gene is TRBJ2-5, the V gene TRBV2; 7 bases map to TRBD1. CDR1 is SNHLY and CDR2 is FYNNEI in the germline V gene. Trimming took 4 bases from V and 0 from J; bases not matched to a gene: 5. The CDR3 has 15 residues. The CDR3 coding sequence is TGTGCCAGCAGTGTCAGGGGGTCTAACCAAGAGACCCAGTACTTC. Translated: CASSVRGSNQETQYF.

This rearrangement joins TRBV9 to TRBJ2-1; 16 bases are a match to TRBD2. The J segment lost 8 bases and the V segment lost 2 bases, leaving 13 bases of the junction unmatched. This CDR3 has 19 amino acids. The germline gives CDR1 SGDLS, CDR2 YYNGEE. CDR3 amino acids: CASSVEPGLAGGLRYEQFF. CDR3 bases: TGTGCCAGCAGCGTCGAACCGGGACTAGCGGGGGGGCTAAGGTATGAGCAGTTCTTC.

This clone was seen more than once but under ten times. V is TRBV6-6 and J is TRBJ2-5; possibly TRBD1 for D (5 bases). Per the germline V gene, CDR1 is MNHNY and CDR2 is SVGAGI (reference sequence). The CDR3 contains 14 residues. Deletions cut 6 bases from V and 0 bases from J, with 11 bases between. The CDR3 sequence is CASSLQANQETQYF. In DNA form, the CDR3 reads TGTGCCAGCAGCCTACAGGCGAACCAAGAGACCCAGTACTTC.

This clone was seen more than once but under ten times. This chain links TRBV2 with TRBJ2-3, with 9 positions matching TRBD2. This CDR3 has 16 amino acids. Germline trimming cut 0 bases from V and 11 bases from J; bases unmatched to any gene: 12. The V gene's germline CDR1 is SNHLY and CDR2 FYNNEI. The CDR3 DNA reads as TGTGCCAGCAGTGAAGCCCTAGCGGGGACGCAAAGACGGCAGTATTTT. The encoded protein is CASSEALAGTQRRQYF.

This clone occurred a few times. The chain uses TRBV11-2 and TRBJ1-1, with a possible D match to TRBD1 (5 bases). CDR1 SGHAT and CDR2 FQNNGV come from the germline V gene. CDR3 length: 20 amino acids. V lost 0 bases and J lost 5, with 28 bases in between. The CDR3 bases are TGTGCCAGCAGCTTAGATGAGTGGGCAGGGAAAATAGAAGGTTTTACTGAAGCTTTCTTT. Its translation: CASSLDEWAGKIEGFTEAFF.

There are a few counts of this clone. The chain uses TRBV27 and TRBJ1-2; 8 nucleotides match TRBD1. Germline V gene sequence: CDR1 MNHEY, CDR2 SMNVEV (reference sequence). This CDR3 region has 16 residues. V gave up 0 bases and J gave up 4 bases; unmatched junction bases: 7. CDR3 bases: TGTGCCAGCAGTTTATCTGCAGGGGGCAAAGTCTATGGCTACACCTTC. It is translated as CASSLSAGGKVYGYTF.

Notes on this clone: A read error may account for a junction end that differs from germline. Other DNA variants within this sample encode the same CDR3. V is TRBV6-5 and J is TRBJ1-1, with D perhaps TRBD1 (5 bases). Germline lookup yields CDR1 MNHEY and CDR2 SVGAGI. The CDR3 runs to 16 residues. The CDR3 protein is CASSSYQGRWGTEAFF. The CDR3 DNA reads TGTGCCAGCAGTTCTTATCAGGGCCGCTGGGGCACTGAAGCCTTCTTT.

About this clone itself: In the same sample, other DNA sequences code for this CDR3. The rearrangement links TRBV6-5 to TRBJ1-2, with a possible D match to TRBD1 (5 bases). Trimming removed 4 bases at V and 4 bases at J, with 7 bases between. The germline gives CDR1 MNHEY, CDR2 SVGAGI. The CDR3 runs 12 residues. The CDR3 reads CASSSQGYGYTF. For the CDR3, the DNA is TGTGCCAGCAGTTCTCAGGGCTATGGCTACACCTTC.

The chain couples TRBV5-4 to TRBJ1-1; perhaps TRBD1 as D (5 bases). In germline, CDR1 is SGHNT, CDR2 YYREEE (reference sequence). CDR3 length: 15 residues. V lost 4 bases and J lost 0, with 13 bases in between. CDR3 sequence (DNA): TGTGCCAGCAGCCCTTTGGGGCCCGTGAACACTGAAGCTTTCTTT. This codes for CASSPLGPVNTEAFF.

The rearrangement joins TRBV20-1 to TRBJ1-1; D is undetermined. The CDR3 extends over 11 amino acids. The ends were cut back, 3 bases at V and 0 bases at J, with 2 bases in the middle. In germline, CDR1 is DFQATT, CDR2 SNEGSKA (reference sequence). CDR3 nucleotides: TGCAGTGCTAGCATGAACACTGAAGCTTTCTTT. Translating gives CSASMNTEAFF.

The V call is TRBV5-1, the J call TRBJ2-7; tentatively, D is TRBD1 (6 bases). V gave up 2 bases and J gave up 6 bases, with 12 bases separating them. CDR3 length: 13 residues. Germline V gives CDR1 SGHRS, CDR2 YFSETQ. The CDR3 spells CASSFTGYGEQYF. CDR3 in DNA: TGCGCCAGCAGCTTCACAGGGTACGGCGAGCAGTACTTC. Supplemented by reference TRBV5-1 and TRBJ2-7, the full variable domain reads KAGVTQTPRYLIKTRGQQVTLSCSPISGHRSVSWYQQTPGQGLQFLFEYFSETQRNKGNFPGRFSGRQFSNSRSEMNVSTLELGDSALYLCASSFTGYGEQYFGPGTRLTVT.

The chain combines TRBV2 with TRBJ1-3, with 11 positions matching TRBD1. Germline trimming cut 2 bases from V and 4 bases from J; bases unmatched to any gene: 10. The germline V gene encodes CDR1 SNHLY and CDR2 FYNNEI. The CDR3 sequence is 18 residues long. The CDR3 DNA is TGTGCCAGCAGTGAATTCGGGACAGGGGGTTTAGGAGGAAACACCATATATTTT. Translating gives CASSEFGTGGLGGNTIYF.

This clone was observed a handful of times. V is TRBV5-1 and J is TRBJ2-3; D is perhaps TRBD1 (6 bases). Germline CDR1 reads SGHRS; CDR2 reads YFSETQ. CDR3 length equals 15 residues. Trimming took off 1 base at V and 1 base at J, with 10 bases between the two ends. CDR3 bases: TGCGCCAGCAGCTTGCAGGGGCTCGGCACAGATACGCAGTATTTT. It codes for CASSLQGLGTDTQYF.

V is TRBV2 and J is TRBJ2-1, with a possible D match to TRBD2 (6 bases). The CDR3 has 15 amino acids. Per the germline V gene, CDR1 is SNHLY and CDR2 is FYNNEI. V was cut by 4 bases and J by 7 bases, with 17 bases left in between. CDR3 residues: CASSGLGGVLNEQFF. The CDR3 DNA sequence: TGTGCCAGCAGTGGCTTAGGAGGGGTTCTGAATGAGCAGTTCTTC.

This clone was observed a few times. CDR3 nucleotides: TGTGCCAGCAGTACCATCGGCGGGGGGAACACCGGGGAGCTGTTTTTT. Its translation is CASSTIGGGNTGELFF. The chain joins TRBV27 to TRBJ2-2, with 7 bases lining up with TRBD2. The CDR3 has 16 amino acids. CDR1 and CDR2 (germline): MNHEY, SMNVEV (reference sequence). V was clipped by 5 bases and J by 1 base; unmatched bases: 7.

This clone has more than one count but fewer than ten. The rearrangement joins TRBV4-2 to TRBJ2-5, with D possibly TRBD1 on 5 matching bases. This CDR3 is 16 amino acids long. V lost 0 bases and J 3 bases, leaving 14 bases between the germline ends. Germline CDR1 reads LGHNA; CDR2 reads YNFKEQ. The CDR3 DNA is TGTGCCAGCAGCCAAGAGCCCGCCGACAGAGAAGAGACCCAGTACTTC. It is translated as CASSQEPADREETQYF.

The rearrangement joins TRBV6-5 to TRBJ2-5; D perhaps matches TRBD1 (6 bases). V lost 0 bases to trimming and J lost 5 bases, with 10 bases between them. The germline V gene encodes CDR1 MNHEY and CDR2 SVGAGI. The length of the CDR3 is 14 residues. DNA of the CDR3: TGTGCCAGCAGTTACTCAACAGGGTCGGAGACCCAGTACTTC. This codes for CASSYSTGSETQYF.

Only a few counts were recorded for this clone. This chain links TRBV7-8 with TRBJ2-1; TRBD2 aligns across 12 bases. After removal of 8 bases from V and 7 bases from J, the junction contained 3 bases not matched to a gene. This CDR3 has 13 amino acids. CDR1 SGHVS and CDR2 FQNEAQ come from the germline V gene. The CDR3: CASSGLAGNEQFF. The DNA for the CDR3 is TGTGCCAGCTCCGGACTAGCGGGGAATGAGCAGTTCTTC.

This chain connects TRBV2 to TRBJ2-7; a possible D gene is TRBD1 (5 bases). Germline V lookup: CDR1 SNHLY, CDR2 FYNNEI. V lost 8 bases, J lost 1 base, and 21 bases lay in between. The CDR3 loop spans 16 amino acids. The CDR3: CASRPPIMAGSYEQYF. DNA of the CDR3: TGTGCCAGCCGCCCCCCTATTATGGCAGGGTCCTACGAGCAGTACTTC.

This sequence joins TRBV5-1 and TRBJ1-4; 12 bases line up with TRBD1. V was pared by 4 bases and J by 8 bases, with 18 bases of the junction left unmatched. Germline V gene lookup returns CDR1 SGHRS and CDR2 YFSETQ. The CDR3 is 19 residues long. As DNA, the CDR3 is TGCGCCAGCAGCCCGACCGGGACAGGGGGCGCGGGGTACAAAGAAAAACTGTTTTTT. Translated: CASSPTGTGGAGYKEKLFF. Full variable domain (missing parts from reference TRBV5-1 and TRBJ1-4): KAGVTQTPRYLIKTRGQQVTLSCSPISGHRSVSWYQQTPGQGLQFLFEYFSETQRNKGNFPGRFSGRQFSNSRSEMNVSTLELGDSALYLCASSPTGTGGAGYKEKLFFGSGTQLSVL.

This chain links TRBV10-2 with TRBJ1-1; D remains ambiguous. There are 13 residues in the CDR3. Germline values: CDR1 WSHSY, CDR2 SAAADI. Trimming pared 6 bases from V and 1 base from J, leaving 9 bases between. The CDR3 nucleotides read TGCGCCAGCAGGGAGGGCCCGAACACTGAAGCTTTCTTT. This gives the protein CASREGPNTEAFF.